This TCR beta chain was identified in a study of CXCR3-negative and CXCR3-positive naive CD8 T cells. Regarding the study as a whole: TRB CDR3 properties served as the basis for inferring TCR strength, and surface CD5 was comparable between naive subsets.

On this clonotype: As yet, its antigen is unknown.

The libraries of TRB cDNA were prepared using 5' RACE with UMI labels. TCRdb reprocessed the 5' RACE reads, with one entry per CDR3 protein and no DNA. Its table records some 39,000 distinct CDR3 sequences. The germline CDR1 and CDR2 sequences are SQVTM and ANQGSEA. CDR3 length: 12 residues. The rearrangement links TRBV29-1 to TRBJ2-2. This sequence originates from a human donor in good health. Some clones in this sample may be carry-over from other donors' samples. Sequencing was carried out using naive CXCR3- CD8+ T cells from blood. Subset here: CD45RO-CCR7+CD27+CD95- naive CD8+ T cells lacking CXCR3 (TNR3-). The CDR3 loop reads CSVGSSTGELFF.